These T cell receptor beta chains were read from a single sample in a study of blood T cell repertoires in COVID-19. Assay: immunoSEQ multiplex PCR; the TCRdb copy retains only in-frame clones and omits some. The sample includes approximately 200,000 clones, just under 90% seen only once; the top ten take less than 1.5%. The sequencing sample was made of PBMCs or T cells enriched from blood (not recorded which). The receptors were gathered from a man younger than 40 who had recovered from COVID-19. The conserved cysteine and the conserved F or W are not part of the CDR3 here.

v_gene	j_gene	CDR3aa
TRBV4-3	TRBJ2-1	ASSQDLAVGIADEQF
TRBV7-2	TRBJ2-5	ASSSLGTGETQY
TRBV7-9	TRBJ1-2	ASSLEGDRGLRGYT
TRBV4-1	TRBJ2-7	ASSSTGNHYEQY
TRBV7-9	TRBJ1-2	ASSLGSGTSYGYT
TRBV5-5	TRBJ2-5	ASRVGLGVWATQY
TRBV5-1	TRBJ1-1	ASSFLYRNTEAF
TRBV5-4	TRBJ1-3	ASSLTPALGNRGLY
TRBV6-2/TRBV6-3	TRBJ2-5	ASSSRQGARIETQY
TRBV5-1	TRBJ1-2	ASSFQTGDNYGYT
TRBV6-1	TRBJ1-4	ASSEMTGGSEKLF
TRBV6-5	TRBJ2-7	ASRQQGGFSYEQY
TRBV27	TRBJ1-4	ASSLIGAGEKLF
TRBV4-3	TRBJ2-1	ASSQARGSLNEQF
TRBV7-6	TRBJ1-1	ASSLTGAMNTEAF
TRBV19	TRBJ2-7	ASSPLRTGSYEQY
TRBV13	TRBJ2-5	ASSLGTGGIETQY
TRBV7-2	TRBJ2-5	ASSANWQETQY
TRBV27	TRBJ2-7	ASSLLRDEQY
TRBV6-4	TRBJ2-7	ASSDLKGRLAGSEQY
TRBV9	TRBJ2-5	ASSVAEGLAGVGETQY
TRBV20-1	TRBJ1-2	SAWRNGYT
TRBV6-5	TRBJ1-1	ASSKQGANTEAF
TRBV24-1	TRBJ2-4	ATSDPDRGRAKNIQY
TRBV13	TRBJ2-7	ASSPGQGAYEQY
TRBV2	TRBJ1-1	ASSIGRVRTEAF
TRBV7-9	TRBJ2-7	ASSLGTSGSYEQY
TRBV19	TRBJ1-5	ASTRTGENQPQH
TRBV20-1	TRBJ2-7	SASRLADPYEQY
TRBV30	TRBJ1-1	AWSPGENTEAF
TRBV7-9	TRBJ1-3	ASSQQAGNTIY
TRBV10-1	TRBJ2-3	ASSETAGGSTDTQY
TRBV30	TRBJ1-6	AWVGGPSSYNSPLH
TRBV4-2	TRBJ1-6	ASSPTGGLYNSPLH
TRBV27	TRBJ2-7	ASSLVSSYEQY
TRBV4-3	TRBJ1-4	ASSLGHGDEKLF
TRBV7-2	TRBJ2-7	ASSSAAGTYEQY
TRBV6-6	TRBJ2-7	ASSSATSGRRHEQY
TRBV4-1	TRBJ1-1	ASSSRQGARAF
TRBV10-2	TRBJ1-1	ASSGWGQGTEAF
TRBV24-1	TRBJ1-2	ATSDRRQGSGYT
TRBV15	TRBJ2-1	ATSSSGTSEYNEQF
TRBV6-5	TRBJ2-2	ASSYSRGELF
TRBV19	TRBJ1-5	ASSMQAYSNQPQH
TRBV19	TRBJ2-1	ASSPDRVRIYNEQF
TRBV5-1	TRBJ2-5	ASSLAEETQY
TRBV28	TRBJ1-3	ASRSTGASGNTIY
TRBV7-8	TRBJ2-5	ASSLVGVGQGGQETQY
TRBV6-5	TRBJ2-7	ASSYSRSGQSNEQY
TRBV27	TRBJ1-1	ASSGDRGNAF
TRBV19	TRBJ2-1	ASSIGGGDNEQF
TRBV4-3	TRBJ2-7	ASSQDPSGGNEQY
TRBV24-1	TRBJ1-5	ATSDLHGSQPQH
TRBV4-1	TRBJ2-1	ASSQGPTGGLRSEQF
TRBV30	TRBJ2-5	AWERGLAGDGGETQY
TRBV24-1	TRBJ2-1	ATSVGQGRYNEQF
TRBV6-5	TRBJ2-3	ASSLPKAGQY
TRBV9	TRBJ2-3	ASSPLGGSNDKGTDTQY
TRBV19	TRBJ1-6	ASSRDSSDNSPLH
TRBV25-1	TRBJ1-1	ASSTQQGSSTEAF